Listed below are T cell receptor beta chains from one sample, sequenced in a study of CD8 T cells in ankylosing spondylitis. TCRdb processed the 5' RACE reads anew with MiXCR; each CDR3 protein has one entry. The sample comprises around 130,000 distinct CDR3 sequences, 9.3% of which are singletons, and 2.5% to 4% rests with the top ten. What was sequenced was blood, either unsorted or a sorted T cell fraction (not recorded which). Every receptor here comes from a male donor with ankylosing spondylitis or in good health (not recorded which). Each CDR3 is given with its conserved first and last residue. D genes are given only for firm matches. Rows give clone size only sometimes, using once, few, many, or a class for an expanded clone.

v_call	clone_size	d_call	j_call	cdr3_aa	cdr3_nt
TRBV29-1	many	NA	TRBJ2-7	CSVEVGRGLGEQYF	TGCAGCGTTGAAGTGGGCCGAGGGTTGGGTGAGCAGTACTTC
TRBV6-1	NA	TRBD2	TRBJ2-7	CASRSRSGSYEQYF	TGTGCCAGCAGATCACGTAGCGGGAGCTACGAGCAGTACTTC
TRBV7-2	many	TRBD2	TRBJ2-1	CASSFRLAGNNEQFF	TGTGCCAGCAGCTTTCGACTAGCGGGCAACAATGAGCAGTTCTTC
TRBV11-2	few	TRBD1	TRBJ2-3	CASSTGTGGASLKDTQYF	TGTGCCAGCAGCACCGGGACAGGGGGGGCAAGCCTCAAGGATACGCAGTATTTT
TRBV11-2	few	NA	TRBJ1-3	CASSLVRSSGNTIYF	TGTGCCAGCAGCTTAGTTCGCAGCTCTGGAAACACCATATATTTT
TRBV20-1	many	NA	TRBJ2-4	CSARPSGRKNIQYF	TGCAGTGCTAGGCCGTCAGGGAGAAAAAACATTCAGTACTTC
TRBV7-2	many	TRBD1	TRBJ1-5	CASSLVGGDQPQHF	TGTGCCAGCAGCTTAGTAGGGGGCGATCAGCCCCAGCATTTT
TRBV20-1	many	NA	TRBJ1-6	CSATARPNSPLHF	TGCAGTGCTACCGCCCGGCCTAATTCACCCCTCCACTTT
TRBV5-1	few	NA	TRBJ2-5	CASSWTPEETQYF	TGCGCCAGCAGCTGGACTCCGGAAGAGACCCAGTACTTC
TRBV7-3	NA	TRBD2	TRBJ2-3	CASSFIAGGSTDTQYF	TGTGCCAGCAGCTTTATTGCGGGGGGTAGCACAGATACGCAGTATTTT
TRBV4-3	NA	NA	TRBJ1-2	CASSQGLRAGYTF	TGCGCCAGCAGCCAAGGACTCAGGGCTGGCTACACCTTC
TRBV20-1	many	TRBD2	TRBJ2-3	CSAISLAGVGDTQYF	TGCAGTGCCATCTCCCTAGCGGGAGTGGGAGATACGCAGTATTTT
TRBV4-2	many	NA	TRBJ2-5	CASSQGGAWAKTFQETQYF	TGTGCCAGCAGCCAAGGAGGGGCTTGGGCAAAGACTTTCCAAGAGACCCAGTACTTC
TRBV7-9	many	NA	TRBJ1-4	CASSRDNEKLFF	TGTGCCAGCAGCCGGGATAATGAAAAACTGTTTTTT
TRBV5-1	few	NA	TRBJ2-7	CASSGGLRRNEQYF	TGCGCCAGCAGCGGAGGGCTAAGGCGTAACGAGCAGTACTTC